These T cell receptor beta chains were read from a single sample in a study of T cell repertoires in cytomegalovirus infection. Each CDR3 protein is one row after TCRdb ran MiXCR on the reads. The sample holds about 440,000 distinct CDR3 sequences, approximately 30% seen once. Sequencing was done on a sample of PBMCs. The receptors derive from a human donor in good health (CMV status not recorded). Some clones in this sample may be carry-over from other donors' samples. The CDR3 runs from the conserved cysteine through the conserved F or W. A D gene is named only where the DNA matches it firmly. The listing skips clone size in some rows; elsewhere it reads once, few, many or a size class.

D: NA
V: TRBV7-2
size: NA
J: TRBJ2-1
CDR3: CASSLGQAYNEQLF

D: NA
V: TRBV7-8
size: NA
J: TRBJ1-4
CDR3: CASTSTRGEKLFF

D: NA
V: TRBV10-3
size: few
J: TRBJ1-5
CDR3: CAISRAGGGNQPQHF

D: NA
V: TRBV14
size: many
J: TRBJ2-7
CDR3: CASSQEARDPPYEQYF

D: TRBD2
V: TRBV12-3/TRBV12-4
size: NA
J: TRBJ2-5
CDR3: CASSFEDEAGGPYQETQYF

D: TRBD1
V: TRBV7-2
size: many
J: TRBJ2-7
CDR3: CASSSRQGAIYEQYF

D: NA
V: TRBV4-1
size: many
J: TRBJ2-7
CDR3: CASSQVEAHEQYF

D: TRBD2
V: TRBV7-6
size: many
J: TRBJ2-3
CDR3: CASSLRGGATDTQYF

D: TRBD2
V: TRBV20-1
size: NA
J: TRBJ2-7
CDR3: CSARTGLAGGKQYF

D: TRBD1
V: TRBV7-6
size: NA
J: TRBJ1-4
CDR3: CASSHGTDGEKLFF

D: TRBD1
V: TRBV6-2/TRBV6-3
size: NA
J: TRBJ1-1
CDR3: CASSDRGEAFF

D: NA
V: TRBV5-6
size: NA
J: TRBJ2-1
CDR3: CASSSEAINEQFF

D: TRBD2
V: TRBV20-1
size: NA
J: TRBJ2-1
CDR3: CSAGLAGQFF

D: NA
V: TRBV7-2
size: many
J: TRBJ2-3
CDR3: CASSSTPGDTQYF

D: NA
V: TRBV6-5
size: NA
J: TRBJ1-2
CDR3: CASSEGYSYYGYTF

D: TRBD1
V: TRBV7-2
size: NA
J: TRBJ2-7
CDR3: CASSPTGQVTSVYEQYF

D: NA
V: TRBV19
size: few
J: TRBJ1-6
CDR3: CASREGQGNSPLHF

D: NA
V: TRBV10-2
size: NA
J: TRBJ2-5
CDR3: CASWRPRGGKETQYF

D: TRBD2
V: TRBV7-3
size: few
J: TRBJ2-5
CDR3: CASSPGAGGLETQYF

D: TRBD1
V: TRBV5-1
size: NA
J: TRBJ1-2
CDR3: CASYGAGQGASSYGYTF

D: NA
V: TRBV7-6
size: many
J: TRBJ1-1
CDR3: CASSLLGPYTEAFF

D: NA
V: TRBV20-1
size: NA
J: TRBJ1-5
CDR3: CSARVGRGSNQPQHF

D: NA
V: TRBV14
size: few
J: TRBJ1-1
CDR3: CASSLHPGFAKSTEAFF

D: NA
V: TRBV19
size: NA
J: TRBJ1-5
CDR3: CASIIVPGGAQPQHF

D: NA
V: TRBV28
size: NA
J: TRBJ2-1
CDR3: CASSLRGFYNEQFF

D: NA
V: TRBV10-2
size: many
J: TRBJ1-1
CDR3: CASSEWRDTEAFF

D: NA
V: TRBV19
size: NA
J: TRBJ2-5
CDR3: CASSRQGAGGETQYF

D: TRBD1
V: TRBV9
size: few
J: TRBJ1-1
CDR3: CASSVGDQGGENTEAFF

D: NA
V: TRBV7-6
size: few
J: TRBJ2-3
CDR3: CASSFRGSGTDTQYF

D: NA
V: TRBV4-1
size: NA
J: TRBJ2-7
CDR3: CASSQTVGIYEQYF

D: NA
V: TRBV7-3
size: NA
J: TRBJ2-5
CDR3: CASSPLPGSGLETQYF

D: TRBD1
V: TRBV11-2
size: NA
J: TRBJ1-4
CDR3: CSSSSLDRVDEKLFF

D: NA
V: TRBV3-1
size: NA
J: TRBJ1-2
CDR3: CASSQEDYSGGGGYTF

D: TRBD1
V: TRBV5-4
size: NA
J: TRBJ1-1
CDR3: CASQIGQGGTEAFF

D: NA
V: TRBV2
size: NA
J: TRBJ1-2
CDR3: CASSDRGERVYGYTF

D: TRBD1
V: TRBV7-2
size: many
J: TRBJ1-6
CDR3: CARPGQGVKNSPLHF

D: TRBD1
V: TRBV7-6
size: few
J: TRBJ2-7
CDR3: CASSLEGQGHEQYF

D: TRBD1
V: TRBV12-3/TRBV12-4
size: many
J: TRBJ1-2
CDR3: CASSQDRVDGYTF

D: TRBD2
V: TRBV6-1
size: few
J: TRBJ2-1
CDR3: CASSLGLAGGPGSYNEQFF

D: NA
V: TRBV24-1
size: few
J: TRBJ1-5
CDR3: CATSDSAAGNQPQHF

D: NA
V: TRBV7-3
size: NA
J: TRBJ2-3
CDR3: CASSAGRGRGSDTQYF

D: TRBD1
V: TRBV6-6
size: NA
J: TRBJ2-7
CDR3: CASSSLRATGDSYEQYF

D: TRBD1
V: TRBV6-1
size: many
J: TRBJ1-1
CDR3: CASISTGNNLEAFF

D: NA
V: TRBV29-1
size: NA
J: TRBJ2-7
CDR3: CSVEEGSSSYEQYF

D: NA
V: TRBV7-8
size: many
J: TRBJ1-4
CDR3: CASSPFKRSRGGEKLFF

D: TRBD1
V: TRBV27
size: few
J: TRBJ1-6
CDR3: CASSLWGQDRASPLHF

D: NA
V: TRBV4-1
size: NA
J: TRBJ1-1
CDR3: CASSQGRLRDTEAFF

D: TRBD2
V: TRBV2
size: few
J: TRBJ2-1
CDR3: CASSEDRTSGGAALF

D: TRBD2
V: TRBV27
size: NA
J: TRBJ2-3
CDR3: CASSTSGESTDTQYF

D: NA
V: TRBV6-5
size: few
J: TRBJ1-6
CDR3: CASSYSAGADNSPLHF

D: TRBD1
V: TRBV18
size: NA
J: TRBJ1-1
CDR3: CASSAGTGRNTEAFF

D: TRBD1
V: TRBV4-2
size: many
J: TRBJ2-7
CDR3: CASSYSTGTGTYEQYF

D: NA
V: TRBV5-8
size: few
J: TRBJ2-2
CDR3: CASSSLTGELFF